This TCR beta chain was recovered during a study of blood T cell repertoires in COVID-19. Study at large: Sites in the United States, Italy and Spain provided acute and convalescent COVID-19 samples. Nucleic acid was either cDNA or gDNA, and it came from T cells, B-cell-depleted T cells, or PBMCs.

Germline assignment: CDR1 SGHRS and CDR2 YFSETQ. The CDR3 is made up of 14 amino acids. V trimming: 7 bases; J trimming: 2 bases; junction bases outside the gene matches: 7. In the study's own analysis: Amplification of reference gene primers was used by the study to estimate nucleated cell counts. Repertoires were generated with immunoSEQ multiplex PCR, while TCRdb's copy carries only in-frame clones and drops some. That table furnishes V, J and clone size, whereas the DNA furnished D and trimming. Among about 70,000 clones listed, about 80% were seen once. The TCR comes from a woman in her seventies with acute or convalescent COVID-19. The chain recombines TRBV5-1 with TRBJ2-7; 9 bases line up with TRBD2. The sequencing sample was made of peripheral blood. CDR3 DNA: TGCGCCAGCTGGGGGCGGGGGGGCCCCTACGAGCAGTACTTC. Its protein is CASWGRGGPYEQYF.